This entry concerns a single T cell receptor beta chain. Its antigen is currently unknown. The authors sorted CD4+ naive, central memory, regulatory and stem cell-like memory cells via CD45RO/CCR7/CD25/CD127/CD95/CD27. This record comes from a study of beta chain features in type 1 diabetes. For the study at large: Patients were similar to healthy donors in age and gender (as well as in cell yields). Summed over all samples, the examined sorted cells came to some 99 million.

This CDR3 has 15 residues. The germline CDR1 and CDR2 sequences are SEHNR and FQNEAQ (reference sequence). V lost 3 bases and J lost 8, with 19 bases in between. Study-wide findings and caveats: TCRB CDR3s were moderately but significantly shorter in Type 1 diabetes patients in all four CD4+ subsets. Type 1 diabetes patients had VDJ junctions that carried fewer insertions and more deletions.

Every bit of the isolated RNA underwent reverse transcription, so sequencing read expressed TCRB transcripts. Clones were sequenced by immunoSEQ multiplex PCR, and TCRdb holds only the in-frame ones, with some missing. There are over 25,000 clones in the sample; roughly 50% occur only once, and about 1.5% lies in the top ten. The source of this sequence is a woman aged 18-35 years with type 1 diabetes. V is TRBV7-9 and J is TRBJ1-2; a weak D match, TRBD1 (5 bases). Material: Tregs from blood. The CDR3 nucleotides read TGTGCCAGCAGCTTCAGCCAGGGCCAGGCGGGGGGCTACACCTTC. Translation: CASSFSQGQAGGYTF.